This TCR beta chain was documented in a study of blood T cell repertoires in COVID-19. About the study: PBMCs, B-cell-depleted T cells, or T cells provided the cDNA or gDNA that made up the material.

The CDR3 runs 13 residues. The V segment lost 2 bases and the J segment 7 bases; nucleotides outside the gene matches: 1. Per germline, CDR1 MNHNS and CDR2 SASEGT. Original data processing: For nucleated cells, counts were estimated from reference gene primer amplification. Repertoires were generated with immunoSEQ multiplex PCR, while TCRdb's copy carries only in-frame clones and drops some. V and J calls and clone size are given by that table; D and trimming were obtained from the DNA. Here the sample spans about 200,000 clones, 80% to 90% being singletons. J is TRBJ1-5 and V is TRBV6-1; 8 positions agree with TRBD1. The source of this sequence is a human donor in a cohort sampled during active COVID-19. Input material: peripheral blood. CDR3 residues: CASSEQGAQPQHF. CDR3 nucleotides: TGTGCCAGCAGTGAACAGGGGGCCCAGCCCCAGCATTTT.